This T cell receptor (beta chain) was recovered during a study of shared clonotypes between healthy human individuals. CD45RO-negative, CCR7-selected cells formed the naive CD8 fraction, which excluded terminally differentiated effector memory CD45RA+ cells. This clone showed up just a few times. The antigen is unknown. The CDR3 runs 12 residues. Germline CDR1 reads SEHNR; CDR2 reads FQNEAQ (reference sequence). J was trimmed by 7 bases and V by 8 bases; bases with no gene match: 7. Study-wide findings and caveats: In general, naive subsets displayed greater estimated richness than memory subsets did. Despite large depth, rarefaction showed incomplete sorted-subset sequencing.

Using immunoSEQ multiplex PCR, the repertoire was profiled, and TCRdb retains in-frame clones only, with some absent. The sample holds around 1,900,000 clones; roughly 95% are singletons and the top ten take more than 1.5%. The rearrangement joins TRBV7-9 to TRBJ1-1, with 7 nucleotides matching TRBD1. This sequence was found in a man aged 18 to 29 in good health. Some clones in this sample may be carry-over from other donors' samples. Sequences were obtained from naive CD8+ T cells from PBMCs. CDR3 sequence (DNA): TGTGCCAGCCAGGGACAGCATATTGAAGCTTTCTTT. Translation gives CASQGQHIEAFF.